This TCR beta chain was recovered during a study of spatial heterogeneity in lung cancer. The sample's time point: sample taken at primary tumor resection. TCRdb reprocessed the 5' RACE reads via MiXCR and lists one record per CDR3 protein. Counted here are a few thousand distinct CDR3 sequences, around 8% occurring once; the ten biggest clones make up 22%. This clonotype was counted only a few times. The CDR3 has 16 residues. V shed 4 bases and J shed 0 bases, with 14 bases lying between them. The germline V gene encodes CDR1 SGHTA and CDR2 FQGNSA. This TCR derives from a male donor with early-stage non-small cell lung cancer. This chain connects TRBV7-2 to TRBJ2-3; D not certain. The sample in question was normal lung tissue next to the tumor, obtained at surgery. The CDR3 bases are TGTGCCAGCAGCTGGAGAGGCGGAACTAGCACAGATACGCAGTATTTT. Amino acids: CASSWRGGTSTDTQYF.